This is a list of T cell receptor beta chains from one sample in a study of cytomegalovirus exposure and HLA in healthy donors. Libraries were prepared by immunoSEQ multiplex PCR; TCRdb keeps only in-frame clonotypes and omits some of them. The table includes 95,000 to 150,000 clones, over 85% detected once. The sequenced sample consisted of PBMCs. These receptor sequences come from a woman younger than 35 in good health and CMV-seronegative. Each CDR3 is given with its conserved first and last residue. Fields, in order: CDR3 DNA, CDR3 protein, D gene, J gene, V gene, clone size. A D gene is named only where the DNA matches it firmly. The listing skips clone size in some rows; elsewhere it reads once, few, many or a size class.

TGTGCCAGCAGTGCCGAGGGGGCGGGTAGCGAAAAACTGTTTTTT CASSAEGAGSEKLFF TRBD1 TRBJ1-4 TRBV2 few
TGTGCCAGCAGTTACGGGGACAGCGACTATGGCTACACCTTC CASSYGDSDYGYTF TRBD1 TRBJ1-2 TRBV6-5 .
TGTGCCAGCAATACGGGGGGGCCCGCCGGGGAGCTGTTTTTT CASNTGGPAGELFF TRBD2 TRBJ2-2 TRBV6-1 .
TGCGCCAGCAGTGAGAGCCGGGACAGGGGGAGCAATCAGCCCCAGCATTTT CASSESRDRGSNQPQHF TRBD1 TRBJ1-5 TRBV10-1 .
TGCGCCAGCAGCGGAGGAAACGGCCCCCAAGAAAAACTGTTTTTT CASSGGNGPQEKLFF . TRBJ1-4 TRBV5-1 .
TGTGCCAGTAGTTTTGTCCAGGGTGGTAGCGGTGGCTACACCTTC CASSFVQGGSGGYTF . TRBJ1-2 TRBV19 once
TGTGCCAGCAGTCCCCCGGGCGGGGAAGGGTACGAGCAGTACTTC CASSPPGGEGYEQYF . TRBJ2-7 TRBV6-5 .
TGTGCCAGCTCAGCCGGGACAGGGTTTTACGAGCAGTACTTC CASSAGTGFYEQYF TRBD1 TRBJ2-7 TRBV18 .
TGTGCCAGCAGCGAGACAGGGGGCCTTGAAAAACTGTTTTTT CASSETGGLEKLFF TRBD1 TRBJ1-4 TRBV5-6 .
TGTGCCAGCAGTCCGACAGTAACTAATGAAAAACTGTTTTTT CASSPTVTNEKLFF . TRBJ1-4 TRBV28 .
TGTGCCAGCGGTCACGGGGTGCGGGAGGGATACGAGCAGTACTTC CASGHGVREGYEQYF TRBD2 TRBJ2-7 TRBV7-2 .
TGCGCCAGCAGCCAAGACACAGGGGGCCGGCGTGGCTACACCTTC CASSQDTGGRRGYTF TRBD1 TRBJ1-2 TRBV4-1 .
TGTGCCAGCAGTTCACAGGTTGAGGGCAATCAGCCCCAGCATTTT CASSSQVEGNQPQHF . TRBJ1-5 TRBV28 .
TGTGCCAGCAGCCCAACGGCTAACTATGGCTACACCTTC CASSPTANYGYTF . TRBJ1-2 TRBV6-6 .
TGTGCCAGCAGCCGACGACTAGCGGATACGCAGTATTTT CASSRRLADTQYF TRBD2 TRBJ2-3 TRBV27 .
TGTGCCAGCAGTGACAGGGGCTCAAACACTGAAGCTTTCTTT CASSDRGSNTEAFF . TRBJ1-1 TRBV6-4 once
TGTGCCAGCAAACGACTAGCTGGCCACAATGAGCAGTTCTTC CASKRLAGHNEQFF TRBD2 TRBJ2-1 TRBV6-5 once
TGTGCCAGCAGCTTAGATCGGTTCGAGGGTAGGGTGTCCTACGAGCAGTACTTC CASSLDRFEGRVSYEQYF . TRBJ2-7 TRBV11-2 .
TGTGCCAGCAGCTTATTGGTGGACAGCCATCTTACCGGGGAGCTGTTTTTT CASSLLVDSHLTGELFF . TRBJ2-2 TRBV11-1 .
TGTGCCAGCAGTAGAACAGGGGGTTCCGTCAATGAGCAGTTCTTC CASSRTGGSVNEQFF TRBD1 TRBJ2-1 TRBV6-5 .